The clone carrying this T cell receptor beta chain has just one count. This specimen belongs to a study of radiation and T cells in renal cell carcinoma. Study details: Nephrectomy followed 15 Gy stereotactic body radiation by 4 weeks.

The CDR3 length is 15 residues. The V gene lost 5 bases and the J gene lost 3 bases, with 13 bases spanning the gap. In germline, CDR1 is MNHEY, CDR2 SMNVEV (reference sequence). TCRdb keeps only in-frame clones here, not all; method: immunoSEQ multiplex PCR. The repertoire holds roughly 150,000 clones, with approximately 86% as singletons. Noted time point: blood 2 weeks post-SBRT. The treatment: 15 Gy SBRT to primary tumor, nephrectomy 4 weeks later. Serial blood draws occurred at baseline and 2 and 4 weeks post-SBRT. Clear cell pathology was present in this patient's renal cell carcinoma. V and J are TRBV27 and TRBJ1-4, with D perhaps matching TRBD1 (5 bases). The starting material was blood, obtained from a patient whose treatment included radiotherapy and nephrectomy. This TCR was sampled from a woman between 45 and 60 years old with renal cell carcinoma. This chain's CDR3 is CASSPQGLANEKLFF. The CDR3 DNA sequence: TGTGCCAGCAGTCCCCAGGGTCTTGCTAATGAAAAACTGTTTTTT.